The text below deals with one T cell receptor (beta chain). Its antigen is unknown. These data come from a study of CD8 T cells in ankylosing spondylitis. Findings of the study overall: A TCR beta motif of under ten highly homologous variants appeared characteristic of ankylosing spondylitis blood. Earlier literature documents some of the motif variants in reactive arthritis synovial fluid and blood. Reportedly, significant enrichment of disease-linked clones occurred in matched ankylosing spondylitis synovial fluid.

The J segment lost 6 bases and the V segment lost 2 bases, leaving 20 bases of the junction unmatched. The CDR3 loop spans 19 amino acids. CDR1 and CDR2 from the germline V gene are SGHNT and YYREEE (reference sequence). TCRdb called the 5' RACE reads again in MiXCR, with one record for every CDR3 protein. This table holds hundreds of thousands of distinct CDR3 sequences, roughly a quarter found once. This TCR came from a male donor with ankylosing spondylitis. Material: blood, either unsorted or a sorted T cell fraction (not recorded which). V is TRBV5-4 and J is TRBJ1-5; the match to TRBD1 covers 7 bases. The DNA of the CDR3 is TGTGCCAGCAGCTTTCGTCCCCAGGGGGGGGTAGCGAGTAGTCAGCCCCAGCATTTT. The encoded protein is CASSFRPQGGVASSQPQHF.